One sample yielded the 11 T cell receptor beta chains listed below, sequenced in a study of identical twins. A single record per CDR3 protein comes from TCRdb applying MiXCR to the 5' RACE reads. The sample records fewer than 650,000 distinct CDR3 sequences, just over 7% being singletons. The same sample was also studied in work on yellow fever vaccine responses in identical twins.

The sequencing sample was made of PBMCs. Receptors originate from a woman between 18 and 30 years old in good health.

There are many counts of this clonotype. V gene TRBV29-1 combines with J gene TRBJ2-5; 8 nucleotides line up with TRBD2. V lost 1 base and J lost 4; bases outside the gene matches: 2. CDR1 SQVTM and CDR2 ANQGSEA come from the germline V gene. The CDR3 runs 13 residues. The CDR3 nucleotides are TGCAGCGTTGAAGCGGGAGGGCGAGAGACCCAGTACTTC. Translation: CSVEAGGRETQYF.

This clonotype appeared many times. The rearrangement uses TRBV7-9 and TRBJ1-5; D is undetermined. The CDR3 has 13 amino acids. Germline-derived CDR1 and CDR2 are SEHNR and FQNEAQ (reference sequence). Trimming left V 5 bases short and J 6 bases short, with 11 bases between. The CDR3: CASSLREGQPQHF. The CDR3 bases are TGTGCCAGCAGCCTAAGGGAGGGTCAGCCCCAGCATTTT.

The genes are TRBV29-1 and TRBJ2-3; D not resolved. The germline V and J ends were trimmed by 1 base and 0 bases, with 11 bases remaining between them. CDR1 is SQVTM and CDR2 is ANQGSEA in the germline V gene. The CDR3 totals 15 residues. CDR3 coding DNA: TGCAGCGTTGAAGGGGGATCAACTAGCACAGATACGCAGTATTTT. Its protein is CSVEGGSTSTDTQYF.

In DNA, the CDR3 is TGTGCCAGCACCTCGGGACAGAGCTCCTACGAGCAGTACTTC. Its translation is CASTSGQSSYEQYF. The V gene is TRBV3-1, the J gene TRBJ2-7, with TRBD1 matching 7 bases. The length of the CDR3 is 14 residues. With 7 bases clipped from V and 0 bases from J, the junction kept 6 bases outside the gene matches. Germline loops: CDR1 LGHDT, CDR2 YNNKEL (reference sequence).

The rearrangement links TRBV5-6 to TRBJ2-5, with 7 bases aligning to TRBD1. CDR1 and CDR2 from the germline V gene are SGHDT and YYEEEE. This CDR3 contains 14 residues. Trimming cost V 4 bases and J 4 bases; bases outside gene matches: 7. The CDR3 DNA sequence: TGTGCCAGCAGCATCCAGGGGGTGGGAGAGACCCAGTACTTC. Translating it yields CASSIQGVGETQYF.

At least ten counts were recorded for this clonotype. The genes are TRBV11-2 and TRBJ2-5, with D hard to call. Germline CDR1 and CDR2: SGHAT and FQNNGV. This CDR3 has 15 residues. V was pared by 7 bases and J by 2 bases, with 17 bases between. The DNA of the CDR3 is TGTGCCAGCACCAACGCCTTAGGTCCGCAAGAGACCCAGTACTTC. This codes for CASTNALGPQETQYF. The variable domain in full, with the rest retrieved from reference TRBV11-2 and TRBJ2-5, is EAGVAQSPRYKIIEKRQSVAFWCNPISGHATLYWYQQILGQGPKLLIQFQNNGVVDDSQLPKDRFSAERLKGVDSTLKIQPAKLEDSAVYLCASTNALGPQETQYFGPGTRLLVL.

In this sample, this clonotype turned up a few times. This chain's CDR3 is CASSQRTVGTGELFF. The CDR3 DNA is TGTGCCAGCAGCCAACGAACAGTGGGCACCGGGGAGCTGTTTTTT. V usage is TRBV3-1 and J usage is TRBJ2-2; no firm D call. Germline V gene sequence: CDR1 LGHDT, CDR2 YNNKEL (reference sequence). The CDR3 spans 15 residues. Trimming stripped 2 bases from V and 4 bases from J, with 11 bases between. Supplemented by reference TRBV3-1 and TRBJ2-2, the full variable domain reads DTAVSQTPKYLVTQMGNDKSIKCEQNLGHDTMYWYKQDSKKFLKIMFSYNNKELIINETVPNRFSPKSPDKAHLNLHINSLELGDSAVYFCASSQRTVGTGELFFGEGSRLTVL.

The rearrangement links TRBV29-1 to TRBJ2-5; tentative D call: TRBD1 (5 bases). The ends were cut back, 1 base at V and 4 bases at J, with 10 bases in the middle. There are 13 residues in the CDR3. Germline assignment: CDR1 SQVTM and CDR2 ANQGSEA. The CDR3 loop is CSVEGGTLETQYF. The CDR3 DNA sequence: TGCAGCGTTGAAGGGGGCACTCTAGAGACCCAGTACTTC. The whole variable domain, filled in from reference TRBV29-1 and TRBJ2-5, reads SAVISQKPSRDICQRGTSLTIQCQVDSQVTMMFWYRQQPGQSLTLIATANQGSEATYESGFVIDKFPISRPNLTFSTLTVSNMSPEDSSIYLCSVEGGTLETQYFGPGTRLLVL.

J is TRBJ2-3 and V is TRBV5-5; weak D call: TRBD2 (5 bases). The CDR3 length is 15 residues. Germline V lookup: CDR1 SGHKS, CDR2 YYEKEE (reference sequence). V shed 3 bases and J shed 4 bases, with 15 bases lying between them. The chain's CDR3 is CASSWTPRPSDTQYF. The CDR3 nucleotides are TGTGCCAGCAGCTGGACTCCCCGGCCCTCAGATACGCAGTATTTT.

This clonotype came up a few times. The chain uses TRBV3-1 and TRBJ2-2; D is uncertain. The V gene's germline CDR1 is LGHDT and CDR2 YNNKEL (reference sequence). Trimming took off 2 bases at V and 6 bases at J, with 10 bases between the two ends. The CDR3 has 14 residues. As DNA, the CDR3 is TGTGCCAGCAGCCAACCCGGGTCGGCCGGGGAGCTGTTTTTT. Its translation: CASSQPGSAGELFF.

This clonotype was seen a handful of times. V gene TRBV5-5 combines with J gene TRBJ2-2, with D perhaps TRBD1 (5 bases). The germline CDR1 and CDR2 sequences are SGHKS and YYEKEE (reference sequence). The V end lost 6 bases, the J end lost 0 bases, and 9 bases lay between the germline ends. The CDR3 runs to 14 residues. The CDR3 reads CASMAGSNTGELFF. In DNA form, the CDR3 reads TGTGCCAGCATGGCAGGGTCGAACACCGGGGAGCTGTTTTTT.